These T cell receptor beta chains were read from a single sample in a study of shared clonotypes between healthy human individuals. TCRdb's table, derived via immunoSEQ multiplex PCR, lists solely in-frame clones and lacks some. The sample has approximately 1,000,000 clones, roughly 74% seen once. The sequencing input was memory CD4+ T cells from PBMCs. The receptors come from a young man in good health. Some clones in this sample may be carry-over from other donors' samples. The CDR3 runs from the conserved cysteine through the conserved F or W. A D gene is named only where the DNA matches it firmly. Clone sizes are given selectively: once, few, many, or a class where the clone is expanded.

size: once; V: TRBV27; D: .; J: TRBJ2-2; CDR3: CASKSPGLNTGELFF; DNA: TGTGCCAGCAAATCGCCAGGATTGAACACCGGGGAGCTGTTTTTT
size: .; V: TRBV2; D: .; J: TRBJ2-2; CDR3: CASSVASATGELFF; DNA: TGTGCCAGCAGTGTGGCTAGCGCCACCGGGGAGCTGTTTTTT
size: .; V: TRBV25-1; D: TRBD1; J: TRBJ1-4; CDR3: CASSLGQGTEKLFF; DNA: TGTGCCAGCAGTTTGGGACAGGGTACAGAAAAACTGTTTTTT
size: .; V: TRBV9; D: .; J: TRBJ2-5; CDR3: CASSLGPAAGTQYF; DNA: TGTGCCAGCAGCCTCGGACCAGCTGCGGGGACCCAGTACTTC
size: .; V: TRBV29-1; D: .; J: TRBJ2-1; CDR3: CSVEEEGEQIFSSYNEQFF; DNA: TGCAGCGTTGAAGAGGAAGGGGAGCAGATCTTCAGCTCCTACAATGAGCAGTTCTTC
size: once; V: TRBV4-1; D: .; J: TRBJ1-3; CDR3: CASSPLPLRSSGNTIYF; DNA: TGCGCCAGCAGCCCCTTACCCCTCCGGAGCTCTGGAAACACCATATATTTT
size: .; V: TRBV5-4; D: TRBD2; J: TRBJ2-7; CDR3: CASSFKSGARYEQYF; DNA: TGTGCCAGCAGCTTCAAAAGCGGGGCTCGCTACGAGCAGTACTTC
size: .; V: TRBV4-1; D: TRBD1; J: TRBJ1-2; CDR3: CASSLGRGASGTGNGYTF; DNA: TGCGCCAGCAGCCTCGGTCGTGGGGCTTCGGGGACAGGGAATGGCTACACCTTC
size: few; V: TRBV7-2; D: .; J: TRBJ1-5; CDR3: CASSLRQGGQPQHF; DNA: TGTGCCAGCAGCTTGCGTCAGGGCGGTCAGCCCCAGCATTTT
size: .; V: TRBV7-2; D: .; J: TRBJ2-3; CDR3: CASSWGPDTQYF; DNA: TGTGCCAGCAGCTGGGGGCCAGATACGCAGTATTTT
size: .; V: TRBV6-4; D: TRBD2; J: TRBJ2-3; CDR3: CASSALGGLAGFTDTQYF; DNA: TGTGCCAGCAGTGCCCTAGGGGGACTAGCGGGATTCACAGATACGCAGTATTTT
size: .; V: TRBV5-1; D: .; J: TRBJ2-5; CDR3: CASSLAPGRQETQYF; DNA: TGCGCCAGCAGCTTGGCCCCGGGCAGACAAGAGACCCAGTACTTC
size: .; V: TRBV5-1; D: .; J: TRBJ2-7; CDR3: CASSLPVGESMSSYEQYF; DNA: TGCGCCAGCAGCTTGCCGGTTGGGGAGTCGATGAGCTCCTACGAGCAGTACTTC
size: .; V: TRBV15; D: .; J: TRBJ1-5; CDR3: CATSREGGNQPQHF; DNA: TGTGCCACCAGCAGAGAAGGTGGAAATCAGCCCCAGCATTTT
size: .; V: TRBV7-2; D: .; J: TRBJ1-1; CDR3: CASSYLGDTEAFF; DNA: TGTGCCAGCAGCTACCTTGGGGACACTGAAGCTTTCTTT
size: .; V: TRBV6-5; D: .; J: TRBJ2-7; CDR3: CASSPSYEQYF; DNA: TGTGCCAGCAGCCCCTCCTACGAGCAGTACTTC
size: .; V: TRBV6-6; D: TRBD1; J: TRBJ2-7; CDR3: CASSHRDRGYEQYF; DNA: TGTGCCAGCAGCCACCGAGACAGGGGCTACGAGCAGTACTTC
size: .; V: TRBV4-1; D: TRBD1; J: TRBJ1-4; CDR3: CASREGDRGPSLLFF; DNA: TGCGCCAGCCGCGAAGGGGACAGGGGCCCTAGCTTACTGTTTTTT
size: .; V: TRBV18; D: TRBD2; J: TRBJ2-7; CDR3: CASSPAGGRGEQYF; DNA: TGTGCCAGCTCACCGGCGGGAGGAAGAGGCGAGCAGTACTTC
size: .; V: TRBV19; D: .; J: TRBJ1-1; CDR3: CASSIRGRANTEAFF; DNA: TGTGCCAGTAGTATTAGGGGCAGGGCGAACACTGAAGCTTTCTTT
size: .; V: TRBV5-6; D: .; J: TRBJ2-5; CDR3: CASSDPLGSEETQYF; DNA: TGTGCCAGCAGCGACCCTTTAGGATCGGAGGAGACCCAGTACTTC
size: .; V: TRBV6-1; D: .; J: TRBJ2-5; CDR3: CASSRAGETQYF; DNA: TGTGCCAGCAGTCGTGCGGGAGAGACCCAGTACTTC
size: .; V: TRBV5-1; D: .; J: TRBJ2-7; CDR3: CASSRGTSSYEQYF; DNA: TGCGCCAGCAGCCGCGGGACGAGCTCCTACGAGCAGTACTTC
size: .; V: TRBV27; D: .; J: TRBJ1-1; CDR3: CASSSVAGSTEAFF; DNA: TGTGCCAGCAGTTCAGTCGCGGGGAGCACTGAAGCTTTCTTT
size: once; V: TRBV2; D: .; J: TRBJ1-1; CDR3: CASRGTRSNTEAFF; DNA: TGTGCCAGCAGGGGGACACGATCGAACACTGAAGCTTTCTTT
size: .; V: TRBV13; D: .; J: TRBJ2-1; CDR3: CASSFGYEQFF; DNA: TGTGCCAGCAGCTTTGGCTATGAGCAGTTCTTC
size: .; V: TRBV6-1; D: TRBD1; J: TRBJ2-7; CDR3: CASRGQGTTYAQYF; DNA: TGTGCCAGCAGAGGACAGGGGACAACCTACGCGCAGTACTTC
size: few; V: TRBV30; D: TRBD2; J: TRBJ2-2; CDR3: CAWRRLAGGSGELFF; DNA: TGTGCCTGGAGACGACTAGCGGGAGGATCCGGGGAGCTGTTTTTT
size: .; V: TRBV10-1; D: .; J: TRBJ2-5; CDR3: CASSPTRGLRETQYF; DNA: TGCGCCAGCAGTCCAACAAGGGGGTTGAGGGAGACCCAGTACTTC
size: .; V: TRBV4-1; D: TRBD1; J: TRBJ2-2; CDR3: CASSQDRAQGAGGELFF; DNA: TGCGCCAGCAGCCAAGATCGGGCACAGGGGGCGGGCGGGGAGCTGTTTTTT
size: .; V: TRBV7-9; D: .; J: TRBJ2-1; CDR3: CASSRGFSGRSYNEQFF; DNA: TGTGCCAGCAGCCGGGGCTTTAGCGGCAGGTCGTACAATGAGCAGTTCTTC
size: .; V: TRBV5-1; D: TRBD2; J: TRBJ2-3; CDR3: CASSLGLAGGGTDTQYF; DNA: TGCGCCAGCAGCTTGGGTCTAGCGGGAGGGGGCACAGATACGCAGTATTTT
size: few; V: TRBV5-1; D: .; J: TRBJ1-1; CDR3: CASSLAGHPNTEAFF; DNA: TGCGCCAGCAGCTTGGCGGGACACCCGAACACTGAAGCTTTCTTT
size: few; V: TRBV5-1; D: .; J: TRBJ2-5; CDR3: CASSLIAEETQYF; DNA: TGCGCCAGCAGCTTGATAGCGGAAGAGACCCAGTACTTC
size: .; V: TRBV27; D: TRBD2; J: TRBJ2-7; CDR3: CASSPGTSGHEQYF; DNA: TGTGCCAGCAGCCCCGGGACTAGCGGCCACGAGCAGTACTTC
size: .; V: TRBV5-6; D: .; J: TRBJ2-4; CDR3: CASSLVGDTAKNIQYF; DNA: TGTGCCAGCAGCTTGGTGGGGGATACAGCCAAAAACATTCAGTACTTC
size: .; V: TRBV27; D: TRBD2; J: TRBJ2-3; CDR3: CASSPLAGGDTQYF; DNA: TGTGCCAGCAGTCCCCTAGCGGGAGGGGATACGCAGTATTTT
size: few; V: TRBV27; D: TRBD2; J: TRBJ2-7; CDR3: CASSLALRTSGRPYEQYF; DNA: TGTGCCAGCAGTTTGGCGCTCAGGACTAGCGGGCGACCCTACGAGCAGTACTTC
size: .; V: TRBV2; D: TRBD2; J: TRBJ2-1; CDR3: CASSEALHGLAGDNEQFF; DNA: TGTGCCAGCAGTGAAGCGCTTCACGGGCTAGCGGGAGACAATGAGCAGTTCTTC
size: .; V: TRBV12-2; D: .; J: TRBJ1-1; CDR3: CASRFALLNTEAFF; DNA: TGTGCAAGTCGCTTCGCTCTATTGAACACTGAAGCTTTCTTT